One sample yielded the 14 T cell receptor beta chains listed below, sequenced in a study of shared clonotypes between healthy human individuals. Assay: immunoSEQ multiplex PCR; the TCRdb copy retains only in-frame clones and omits some. The table records some 2 million clones, about 95% of them present only once. Terminally differentiated effector memory CD45RA+ cells were excluded by CCR7 positive selection of CD45RO-negative cells. The source material was naive CD8+ T cells sorted from blood. All receptors derive from a man aged 18 to 29 in good health.

This CDR3 is CASSLGRTGKNTGELFF. CDR3 sequence (DNA): TGTGCCAGCAGCTTAGGACGGACAGGGAAGAACACCGGGGAGCTGTTTTTT. The chain carries TRBV11-3 and TRBJ2-2; 8 nucleotides match TRBD1. The CDR3 has 17 residues. The junction had 5 bases not matched to a gene; V was cut back by 1 base and J by 1 base. In germline, CDR1 is SGHNT, CDR2 YENEEA.

The chain is built from TRBV27 and TRBJ2-3; D is possibly TRBD2 (6 bases). Trimming left V 6 bases short and J 1 base short, with 17 bases between. Germline lookup yields CDR1 MNHEY and CDR2 SMNVEV (reference sequence). This CDR3 contains 16 residues. CDR3 region: CASSRLGVQGTDTQYF. The CDR3 bases are TGTGCCAGCAGCCGACTAGGGGTTCAGGGCACAGATACGCAGTATTTT.

This rearrangement joins TRBV6-7 to TRBJ2-4; D may be TRBD1 (6 bases). TRBV6-7 is designated an ORF whose function remains uncertain. This CDR3 is 14 amino acids long. V was pared by 6 bases and J by 4 bases, with 13 bases between. The CDR3 is CASSQGQIKNIQYF. The DNA for the CDR3 is TGTGCCAGCAGCCAAGGACAGATAAAAAACATTCAGTACTTC.

The chain joins TRBV6-1 to TRBJ2-5; a weak D match, TRBD1 (5 bases). The V and J ends lost 8 bases and 0 bases respectively, with 10 bases between them. This CDR3 comprises 13 residues. Per germline, CDR1 MNHNS and CDR2 SASEGT. CDR3 sequence reads: CASVAGNQETQYF. CDR3 bases: TGTGCCAGCGTTGCAGGGAACCAAGAGACCCAGTACTTC.

In the case of this clone: Within the sample, other DNA sequences also encode this same CDR3. J is TRBJ2-7 and V is TRBV6-5; D might be TRBD2 (5 bases). Germline lookup yields CDR1 MNHEY and CDR2 SVGAGI. The CDR3 covers 13 residues. Between the trimmed V and J ends, which lost 2 bases and 4 bases, there was a span of 9 bases. The CDR3 loop reads CASSYGRGYEQYF. The CDR3 DNA sequence: TGTGCCAGCAGTTACGGTCGGGGATACGAGCAGTACTTC.

This clone was counted a single time. This may come from a read error, since a much larger clone is one base off. The rearrangement uses TRBV11-1 and TRBJ2-5; no reliable D call. V was cut by 0 bases and J by 4 bases, with 0 bases left in between. CDR1 is SGHAT, CDR2 FQDESV, per germline (reference sequence). This CDR3 comprises 11 residues. The chain's CDR3 is CASSLAETQYF. CDR3 in DNA: TGTGCCAGCAGCTTAGCAGAGACCCAGTACTTC. Filled out from reference TRBV11-1 and TRBJ2-5, the complete variable domain reads EAEVAQSPRYKITEKSQAVAFWCDPISGHATLYWYRQILGQGPELLVQFQDESVVDDSQLPKDRFSAERLKGVDSTLKIQPAELGDSAMYLCASSLAETQYFGPGTRLLVL.

The V call is TRBV7-8, the J call TRBJ2-1, with 10 bases lining up with TRBD2. The length of the CDR3 is 15 residues. V was pared by 5 bases and J by 4 bases, with 5 bases of the junction left unmatched. Germline V gives CDR1 SGHVS, CDR2 FQNEAQ. The CDR3 DNA is TGTGCCAGCAGCCCAACTAGCGGGGCTTACAATGAGCAGTTCTTC. Its protein is CASSPTSGAYNEQFF.

The CDR3 here is CASSFSTGNTIYF. The CDR3 DNA follows: TGCGCCAGCAGCTTTAGTACTGGAAACACCATATATTTT. The chain is built from TRBV5-1 and TRBJ1-3; no firm D call. Per the germline V gene, CDR1 is SGHRS and CDR2 is YFSETQ. The V and J ends lost 2 bases and 2 bases respectively, with 5 bases between them. CDR3 length: 13 amino acids.

This chain links TRBV18 with TRBJ2-3; D is ambiguous. The CDR3 sequence is 14 residues long. Germline V gene data show CDR1 as KGHSH and CDR2 as LQKENI. V was cut by 0 bases and J by 1 base, with 5 bases left in between. In DNA, the CDR3 is TGTGCCAGCTCACCACCGGACGGCACAGATACGCAGTATTTT. This sequence encodes CASSPPDGTDTQYF.

The V call is TRBV28, the J call TRBJ2-3; D might be TRBD1 (5 bases). The V and J ends lost 2 bases and 2 bases respectively, with 17 bases between them. Germline V gene data show CDR1 as MDHEN and CDR2 as SYDVKM. This CDR3 region has 17 residues. In nucleotides, the CDR3 is TGTGCCAGCAGTTTACAGGGATACTCTCTATACACAGATACGCAGTATTTT. Translation gives CASSLQGYSLYTDTQYF.

V is TRBV6-5 and J is TRBJ1-5; tentative D call: TRBD1 (6 bases). The CDR3 has 14 amino acids. V shed 5 bases and J shed 9 bases, with 17 bases lying between them. Germline V gives CDR1 MNHEY, CDR2 SVGAGI. The CDR3 loop is CASSPTGTRGPQHF. The CDR3 coding sequence is TGTGCCAGCAGTCCAACAGGGACCAGGGGGCCCCAGCATTTT.

Here the CDR3 reads CAWRGWEETQYF. In DNA, the CDR3 is TGTGCCTGGAGGGGGTGGGAAGAGACCCAGTACTTC. V is TRBV30 and J is TRBJ2-5; no definite D call. Deletions cut 3 bases from V and 3 bases from J, with 8 bases between. Germline V gene lookup returns CDR1 GTSNPN and CDR2 SVGIG (reference sequence). CDR3 length equals 12 residues.

This clone occurred once. The genes are TRBV6-5 and TRBJ2-5; D remains ambiguous. V dropped 6 bases and J dropped 5 bases, with 19 bases sitting between them. The germline V gene has CDR1 MNHEY and CDR2 SVGAGI. The CDR3 runs to 15 residues. As DNA, the CDR3 is TGTGCCAGCAGCCCTCTCGACGGTAACGGGGAGACCCAGTACTTC. Protein sequence: CASSPLDGNGETQYF.

The CDR3 spells CASSASPDRGLYGYTF. The CDR3 DNA reads TGTGCCAGCAGCGCATCCCCAGACAGGGGACTATATGGCTACACCTTC. This chain uses TRBV9 with TRBJ1-2; 8 positions match TRBD1. V shed 3 bases and J 5 bases; nucleotides not matched to a gene: 12. This CDR3 has 16 residues. Germline V CDR1 and CDR2: SGDLS, YYNGEE.